This TCR beta chain derives from a study of neurological immune-mediated disorders. Broader study findings: HTLV-1-associated myelopathy ranked highest for TCR clonal expansion and multiple sclerosis lowest, beneath healthy controls. None of the CDR3 amino acid sequences of expanded clones were shared across subjects, and this suggested private repertoires in all groups.

From 15-18 subjects, every sequencing run obtained over 160 million TCR-beta sequences. One entry per CDR3 protein, called by TCRdb with MiXCR from the 5' RACE reads. The sample includes tens of thousands of distinct CDR3 sequences, less than 15% seen only once; the top ten take 5%. This CDR3 region has 13 residues. The germline V gene has CDR1 SGHRS and CDR2 YFSETQ. Time point noted: longitudinal time-point 2. As for this clonotype: Antigen specificity is unknown. A much larger clone differs by one base, so this may be a read error.

Sequences were obtained from PBMCs. The rearrangement uses TRBV5-1 and TRBJ2-7; D unresolved. The sequence derives from a female donor with HTLV-1-associated myelopathy (HAM/TSP). Here the CDR3 DNA reads TGCGCCAACAGCTTGGGTTACTCCTACGAGCAGTACTTC. This gives the protein CANSLGYSYEQYF.